These 2 T cell receptor beta chains originate from one sample sequenced in a study of shared clonotypes between healthy human individuals. Produced via immunoSEQ multiplex PCR; TCRdb's table is partial and in-frame only. The data show hundreds of thousands of clones, about 96% seen once. Sequenced sample: naive CD4+ T cells sorted from blood. Documented subset: CD45RA+ positively selected. The receptors were gathered from a woman younger than 45 in good health.

The chain carries TRBV18 and TRBJ2-5, with 7 bases identical to TRBD2. The end of the DNA is better explained by TRBJ2-7, so the J call may be wrong. The CDR3 totals 18 residues. The germline V gene has CDR1 KGHSH and CDR2 LQKENI. CDR3 protein: CASSLQWGDGGRVYEQYF. The CDR3 DNA sequence: TGTGCCAGCTCACTTCAATGGGGCGACGGCGGGAGAGTCTACGAGCAGTACTTC.

The chain couples TRBV18 to TRBJ2-1; a weak D match, TRBD2 (5 bases). There are 13 residues in the CDR3. The germline gives CDR1 KGHSH, CDR2 LQKENI. The V end lost 6 bases, the J end lost 0 bases, and 6 bases lay between the germline ends. In DNA, the CDR3 is TGTGCCAGCTCCCGGGACTCCTACAATGAGCAGTTCTTC. It yields the protein CASSRDSYNEQFF.